This T cell receptor (beta chain) was found in a study of blood T cell repertoires in COVID-19. Study background: The cDNA or gDNA used as material had been derived from T cells, B-cell-depleted T cells, or PBMCs.

Original processing notes: Reference gene primer amplification gave estimated nucleated cell counts. TCRdb keeps only in-frame clones here, not all; method: immunoSEQ multiplex PCR. V and J calls and clone size are those listed in that table; D and trimming were worked out from the DNA. Among some 490,000 clones, approximately 91% were seen once, and the ten largest hold approximately 8%. Participants' reported clinical history set cohort assignment. Germline V CDR1 and CDR2: SGHRS, YFSETQ. V lost 2 bases and J lost 4; bases outside the gene matches: 3. The length of the CDR3 is 14 residues. This clone appeared a single time.

The sequenced sample was PBMCs or T cells enriched from blood (not recorded which). The TCR comes from a woman aged 60-75 years who had recovered from COVID-19. The chain recombines TRBV5-1 with TRBJ1-3, with 7 bases lining up with TRBD1. CDR3: CASSLGTDGNTIYF. DNA of the CDR3: TGCGCCAGCAGCTTAGGGACAGACGGAAACACCATATATTTT.